This T cell receptor beta chain was found in a study of OX40 agonist ivuxolimab in advanced cancers. Overall study: Earlier anti-PD-1, anti-PD-L1 or anti-CTLA-4 therapy was permitted; roughly 37% had received some.

The study, taken as a whole, reports: Dosing at 0.1 to 3.0 mg/kg was accompanied by clonal expansion of CD4+ and CD8+ blood T cells by week 6. Nonresponders, in some cases, also had low normalized T-cell clonal expansion.

The germline V gene encodes CDR1 SEHNR and CDR2 FQNEAQ (reference sequence). V trimming: 4 bases; J trimming: 3 bases; junction bases outside the gene matches: 8. The CDR3 consists of 15 residues. The investigators sampled blood at baseline, at cycle 4 day 1, and at cycle 7 day 1. Measured with immunoSEQ multiplex PCR; TCRdb has only the in-frame clones, and not every one. The table shows 45,000 to 60,000 clones, with around 90% occurring only once. A remark on this clone: The antigen remains unidentified.

Specimen: CD4+ or CD8+ T cells sorted from blood, collected in a trial of the OX40 agonist ivuxolimab. The genes are TRBV7-9 and TRBJ2-7; 8 bases agree with TRBD2. This clonotype was sampled from an adult with an advanced solid tumor such as melanoma, head and neck, liver or kidney cancer. The CDR3 here is CASSSERGRSYEQYF. The CDR3 region has the DNA TGTGCCAGCAGCTCCGAGCGGGGGCGAAGCTACGAGCAGTACTTC.